The sequence of this T cell receptor (beta chain) was determined in a study of blood T cell repertoires in COVID-19. The CDR3 is made up of 13 amino acids. V was clipped by 5 bases and J by 6 bases; unmatched bases: 5. CDR1 is KGHDR and CDR2 is SFDVKD in the germline V gene. The study counted Cohort 3 donors as recovered given two negative PCRs, clearance, or symptom resolution. Sequenced by immunoSEQ multiplex PCR; TCRdb stores in-frame clones only, minus some. This sample yields 200,000 or so clones, of which 89% are seen a single time; around 8.9% belongs to the top ten. Sequencing input: PBMCs or T cells enriched from blood (not recorded which). The genes are TRBV24-1 and TRBJ1-2; 7 bases line up with TRBD1. The origin of this receptor is a woman aged 18-29 years who had recovered from COVID-19. CDR3 in amino acids: CATSGRQGDGYTF. In DNA form, the CDR3 reads TGTGCCACCAGTGGTAGGCAGGGGGATGGCTACACCTTC.